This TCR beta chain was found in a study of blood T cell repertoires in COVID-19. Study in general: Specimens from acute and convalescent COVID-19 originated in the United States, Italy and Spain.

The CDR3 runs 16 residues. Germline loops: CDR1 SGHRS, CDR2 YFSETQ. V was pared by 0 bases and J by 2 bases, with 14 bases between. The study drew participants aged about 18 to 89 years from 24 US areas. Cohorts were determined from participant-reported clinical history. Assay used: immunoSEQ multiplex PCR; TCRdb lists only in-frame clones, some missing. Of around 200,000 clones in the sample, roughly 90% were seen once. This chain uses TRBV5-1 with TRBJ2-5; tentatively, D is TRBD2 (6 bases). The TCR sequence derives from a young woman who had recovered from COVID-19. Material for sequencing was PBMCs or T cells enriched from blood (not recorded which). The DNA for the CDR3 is TGCGCCAGCAGCTTGGCCGTGGTAGCGGCACAAGAGACCCAGTACTTC. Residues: CASSLAVVAAQETQYF.